One sample yielded the 26 T cell receptor beta chains listed below, sequenced in a study of blood T cell repertoires in COVID-19. This table comes from immunoSEQ multiplex PCR, and its TCRdb copy is limited to in-frame clones, with some not included. The table lists around 230,000 clones, approximately 89% of them singletons. Sequencing input: PBMCs or T cells enriched from blood (not recorded which). The receptor source for this set is a woman in her thirties or forties with acute COVID-19.

V is TRBV12-1 and J is TRBJ2-1; the D call in the table, TRBD2, was not verified against the DNA. TRBV12-1 is marked as a pseudogene. This CDR3 region has 17 residues. The CDR3 bases are TGTGCCAGCAGCTCACGCTGGACTAGCGGGATGGGATATGAGCAGTTCTTC. Its protein product is CASSSRWTSGMGYEQFF.

The rearrangement uses TRBV18 and TRBJ2-7, with D perhaps matching TRBD1 (6 bases). Trimming cost V 6 bases and J 1 base, with 10 bases left between them. CDR1 and CDR2 (germline): KGHSH, LQKENI. This CDR3 spans 13 amino acids. The DNA of the CDR3 is TGTGCCAGCTCCCGACAGGAATCCTACGAGCAGTACTTC. It yields the protein CASSRQESYEQYF.

The chain employs TRBV5-1 and TRBJ2-3, with D unresolved. Trimming took 1 base from V and 4 from J, leaving 19 bases between them. The CDR3 loop spans 17 amino acids. Germline CDR1 reads SGHRS; CDR2 reads YFSETQ. CDR3 sequence reads: CASSLRLQSYIADTQYF. Here the CDR3 DNA reads TGCGCCAGCAGCTTGAGACTTCAATCATATATTGCAGATACGCAGTATTTT. Filled out from reference TRBV5-1 and TRBJ2-3, the complete variable domain reads KAGVTQTPRYLIKTRGQQVTLSCSPISGHRSVSWYQQTPGQGLQFLFEYFSETQRNKGNFPGRFSGRQFSNSRSEMNVSTLELGDSALYLCASSLRLQSYIADTQYFGPGTRLTVL.

The rearrangement uses TRBV6-4 and TRBJ2-1; possible D gene TRBD2, 5 bases. The V gene lost 7 bases and the J gene lost 8 bases, with 18 bases spanning the gap. CDR3 length: 14 amino acids. Germline lookup yields CDR1 MRHNA and CDR2 SNTAGT. The CDR3 DNA reads TGTGCCAGCACCGAGGGCTCCTACGGCCATGAGCAGTTCTTC. The encoded protein is CASTEGSYGHEQFF.

This chain connects TRBV1 to TRBJ1-4; the table names TRBD1, a call not compared with the DNA. TRBV1 is a recognized pseudogene. There are 15 residues in the CDR3. The CDR3 sequence is CTSPRGPAPNEKLFF. CDR3 DNA: TGCACCAGCCCCAGGGGGCCGGCGCCTAATGAAAAACTGTTTTTT.

The V and J genes are TRBV2 and TRBJ2-3; 8 nucleotides line up with TRBD2. V lost 6 bases to trimming and J lost 1 base; unmatched junction nucleotides: 9. The CDR3 sequence is 16 residues long. From germline, CDR1 is SNHLY and CDR2 FYNNEI. The CDR3 loop reads CASRAVAGGRTDTQYF. CDR3 sequence (DNA): TGTGCCAGCAGGGCGGTCGCGGGGGGCCGCACAGATACGCAGTATTTT.

The CDR3 loop is CASSLPGLRSYNEQFF. As DNA, the CDR3 is TGCGCCAGCAGCCTCCCGGGACTACGCTCCTACAATGAGCAGTTCTTC. The chain recombines TRBV23-1 with TRBJ2-1, with 7 bases that match TRBD2. TRBV23-1 carries the ORF label, with uncertain function. V lost 6 bases, J lost 0 bases, and 8 bases stayed unmatched. The CDR3 is 16 amino acids.

This clone was seen just once. CDR3 region: CAIWRQDGTEAFF. CDR3 DNA sequence: TGTGCCATCTGGAGACAGGATGGCACTGAAGCTTTCTTT. The chain is built from TRBV10-3 and TRBJ1-1; TRBD1 is a possible D gene (6 bases). The germline gives CDR1 ENHRY, CDR2 SYGVKD. The CDR3 is made up of 13 amino acids. V lost 8 bases and J lost 4, with 14 bases in between.

This rearrangement joins TRBV13 to TRBJ2-7; 8 bases match TRBD2. This CDR3 has 18 residues. Germline CDR1 is PRHDT and CDR2 is FYEKMQ (reference sequence). Trimming took 6 bases from V and 5 from J; bases not matched to a gene: 21. The CDR3 DNA is TGTGCCAGCAGTCTAGGGTCCATAACTAGCGGCTGGCCGAACGAGCAGTACTTC. It encodes CASSLGSITSGWPNEQYF.

The chain joins TRBV7-9 to TRBJ2-7, with D perhaps matching TRBD2 (6 bases). CDR1 is SEHNR and CDR2 is FQNEAQ in the germline V gene (reference sequence). This CDR3 comprises 12 residues. V dropped 7 bases and J dropped 3 bases, with 10 bases sitting between them. The CDR3 DNA follows: TGTGCCAGCACCGGAGGGGACTACGAGCAGTACTTC. Its protein is CASTGGDYEQYF.

The J gene is TRBJ2-2, the V gene TRBV5-1, with D possibly matching TRBD2 (5 bases). Between the trimmed V and J ends, which lost 1 base and 3 bases, there was a span of 7 bases. The CDR3 is 14 amino acids. Germline V gene sequence: CDR1 SGHRS, CDR2 YFSETQ. The CDR3 sequence: CASSLHGDTGELFF. In DNA, the CDR3 is TGCGCCAGCAGCTTGCACGGGGACACCGGGGAGCTGTTTTTT.

The gene calls are TRBV6-2 or TRBV6-3 and TRBJ1-6, with D maybe TRBD1 (5 bases). Trimming removed 5 bases at V and 9 bases at J, with 11 bases between. Germline V CDR1 and CDR2: MNHEY, SVGEGT. This CDR3 spans 13 amino acids. The CDR3 DNA follows: TGTGCCAGCAGTCAGACAGAAAGTTCACCCCTCCACTTT. Translation: CASSQTESSPLHF.

The chain uses TRBV5-1 and TRBJ2-4; D gene uncertain. Germline V gene sequence: CDR1 SGHRS, CDR2 YFSETQ. Trimming removed 0 bases at V and 0 bases at J, with 10 bases between. The CDR3 is made up of 16 amino acids. The DNA of the CDR3 is TGCGCCAGCAGCTTGGGCCTAGGCGGAGCCAAAAACATTCAGTACTTC. It specifies CASSLGLGGAKNIQYF.

The rearrangement joins TRBV2 to TRBJ1-3; 7 bases are shared with TRBD1. The V gene's germline CDR1 is SNHLY and CDR2 FYNNEI. The CDR3 extends over 16 amino acids. After removal of 5 bases from V and 2 bases from J, the junction contained 9 bases not matched to a gene. CDR3 amino acids: CASSIIGQVAGNTIYF. The CDR3 nucleotides are TGTGCCAGCAGTATTATAGGACAGGTTGCTGGAAACACCATATATTTT.

The chain recombines TRBV14 with TRBJ1-3; D remains unclear. The CDR3 loop spans 16 amino acids. The V end was cut by 1 base, the J end by 3 bases, with 13 bases between. Germline V gives CDR1 SGHDN, CDR2 FVKESK. The DNA of the CDR3 is TGTGCCAGCAGCCAAGGGTCACAGAGACGTGGAAACACCATATATTTT. Its protein product is CASSQGSQRRGNTIYF.

The V call is TRBV7-9, the J call TRBJ2-2; D is unclear. CDR3 length: 12 residues. The V gene lost 11 bases and the J gene lost 1 base, with 8 bases spanning the gap. CDR1 is SEHNR and CDR2 is FQNEAQ in the germline V gene (reference sequence). The DNA of the CDR3 is TGTGCCGAACGAGGGAACACCGGGGAGCTGTTTTTT. Encoded protein: CAERGNTGELFF. Full variable domain (outside the CDR3, taken from reference TRBV7-9 and TRBJ2-2): DTGVSQNPRHKITKRGQNVTFRCDPISEHNRLYWYRQTLGQGPEFLTYFQNEAQLEKSRLLSDRFSAERPKGSFSTLEIQRTEQGDSAMYLCAERGNTGELFFGEGSRLTVL.

The genes are TRBV10-3 and TRBJ1-3, with 8 bases that match TRBD1. Trimming at V came to 5 bases and at J to 0 bases, leaving 9 bases not matched to a gene. The CDR3 contains 17 residues. Germline values: CDR1 ENHRY, CDR2 SYGVKD. The CDR3 here is CAISRKGQDHSGNTIYF. Here the CDR3 DNA reads TGTGCCATCAGTCGAAAGGGACAGGACCACTCTGGAAACACCATATATTTT.

This chain joins TRBV24-1 and TRBJ2-1; 12 bases are shared with TRBD2. The CDR3 is made up of 16 amino acids. V dropped 5 bases and J dropped 7; count of bases not matched to a gene: 8. CDR1 is KGHDR, CDR2 SFDVKD, per germline. CDR3 DNA sequence: TGTGCCACCAGTGTCCCAACTAGCGGGAGGCCGAATGAGCAGTTCTTC. Translation gives CATSVPTSGRPNEQFF.

The chain couples TRBV5-4 to TRBJ2-3; D unresolved. Trimming took 4 bases from V and 0 from J, leaving 15 bases between them. CDR3 size: 16 residues. The germline V gene has CDR1 SGHNT and CDR2 YYREEE (reference sequence). For the CDR3, the DNA is TGTGCCAGCAGCGGCGACTGGTCCCCCAGCACAGATACGCAGTATTTT. Translating it yields CASSGDWSPSTDTQYF.

The chain uses TRBV29-1 and TRBJ2-1, with a weak D call TRBD2 (6 bases). Germline V gene sequence: CDR1 SQVTM, CDR2 ANQGSEA. V was pared by 1 base and J by 1 base, with 11 bases between. The CDR3 contains 15 residues. The CDR3 loop is CSVEGDAGSYNEQFF. The CDR3 region has the DNA TGCAGCGTTGAAGGGGATGCGGGATCCTACAATGAGCAGTTCTTC.

The V call is TRBV12-5, the J call TRBJ2-1; TRBD1 aligns across 8 bases. Germline loops: CDR1 LGHNT, CDR2 FRNRAP. The CDR3 consists of 15 residues. Trimming cost V 0 bases and J 7 bases; bases outside gene matches: 5. Written as DNA, the CDR3 is TGTGCTAGTGGTTTGGTACAGGGGGTTAGTAATGAGCAGTTCTTC. Translation: CASGLVQGVSNEQFF. Using reference TRBV12-5 and TRBJ2-1 for the parts outside the CDR3, the full variable domain is DARVTQTPRHKVTEMGQEVTMRCQPILGHNTVFWYRQTMMQGLELLAYFRNRAPLDDSGMPKDRFSAEMPDATLATLKIQPSEPRDSAVYFCASGLVQGVSNEQFFGPGTRLTVL.

This clone was counted between two and nine times. The chain uses TRBV6-4 and TRBJ1-6, with D possibly matching TRBD1 (6 bases). The CDR3 sequence is 15 residues long. CDR1 is MRHNA, CDR2 SNTAGT, per germline. The germline V and J ends were trimmed by 3 bases and 7 bases, with 13 bases remaining between them. CDR3 residues: CASSELDRYNSPLHF. The CDR3 nucleotides are TGTGCCAGCAGTGAACTGGACAGATACAATTCACCCCTCCACTTT.

The chain combines TRBV18 with TRBJ2-5; 7 positions match TRBD1. Germline V gives CDR1 KGHSH, CDR2 LQKENI. The CDR3 contains 13 residues. The V and J ends lost 4 bases and 4 bases, in that order; junction bases with no gene match: 3. CDR3 nucleotide sequence: TGTGCCAGCTCACTATACAGGGGAGAGACCCAGTACTTC. Translated, it gives CASSLYRGETQYF.

This clone was recorded a few times. Distinct nucleotide sequences in the sample also encode this CDR3. V usage is TRBV5-4 and J usage is TRBJ2-5; D might be TRBD1 (5 bases). The CDR3 spans 14 residues. The V end was cut by 2 bases, the J end by 2 bases, with 10 bases between. Germline V gene sequence: CDR1 SGHNT, CDR2 YYREEE (reference sequence). CDR3 amino acids: CASSFGQGQETQYF. CDR3 nucleotides: TGTGCCAGCAGCTTTGGGCAGGGTCAAGAGACCCAGTACTTC.

The CDR3 DNA reads as TGTGCCAGCAGCCCCGTCAGGTACGAGCAGTACGTC. Amino acids: CASSPVRYEQYV. The chain carries TRBV11-3 and TRBJ2-7; no firm D call. The CDR3 loop spans 12 amino acids. Germline V gene lookup returns CDR1 SGHNT and CDR2 YENEEA. V lost 5 bases, J lost 4 bases, and 9 bases lay in between.

This chain uses TRBV6-5 with TRBJ1-2; D gene uncertain. V gave up 7 bases and J gave up 8 bases, with 20 bases separating them. This CDR3 has 14 amino acids. Germline CDR1 MNHEY, CDR2 SVGAGI. The CDR3 DNA follows: TGTGCCAGCACACTGCTCGGGAGCGTATCGGGCTACACCTTC. Translating it yields CASTLLGSVSGYTF.